This T cell receptor (beta chain) was sequenced in a study of shared clonotypes between healthy human individuals. Study-level results: Shared clonotypes across all four donors exceeded non-shared ones in generation probability.

Germline V gene lookup returns CDR1 SGHVS and CDR2 FQNEAQ. V lost 3 bases to trimming and J lost 7 bases, with 22 bases between them. The CDR3 contains 17 residues. Sequenced by immunoSEQ multiplex PCR; TCRdb stores in-frame clones only, minus some. The sample has approximately 340,000 clones, under 80% seen once. Worth noting for this clone: Its antigen is undetermined.

Adults of Caucasian background living in Nashville, Tennessee made up all donors. A CD45RA-negative memory subset and a CD45RA+ naive subset were separated from the CD4+ cells. Material for sequencing was memory CD4+ T cells sorted from blood. Sample subset: CD45RA-negative fraction. The sequence was obtained from a man aged 25 to 40 in good health. J is TRBJ2-1 and V is TRBV7-8; maybe TRBD2 (6 bases). The CDR3 DNA reads TGTGCCAGCAGCTTTTGGGGGAGGAGACGGGAGAAGAATGAGCAGTTCTTC. Residues: CASSFWGRRREKNEQFF.